This TCR beta chain was recorded in a study of T cell repertoires in cytomegalovirus infection. In the study overall: Indicated by public TCR beta signatures were CMV infection and matching HLA type. General observations from the study: Summed frequency of shared TCR beta families picked out CMV carriers who also had the relevant HLA. In two of eight donors, the top clonotype was HLA-C-restricted CMV-specific.

Deletions cut 0 bases from V and 0 bases from J, with 9 bases between. CDR3 length: 17 residues. CDR1 and CDR2 (germline): LGHNA, YNFKEQ. This clonotype turned up a few times. The antigen is undetermined. TCRdb independently ran MiXCR on the reads; one entry per CDR3 protein. This repertoire shows about 320,000 distinct CDR3 sequences, more than 8% found once; its top ten account for about 4.5%. Sequenced input: PBMCs. The genes are TRBV4-2 and TRBJ2-6; D is uncertain. The clonotype comes from a human donor in good health (CMV status not recorded). Some clones in this sample may be carry-over from other donors' samples. The CDR3 DNA follows: TGTGCCAGCAGCCAAGATAGAGGCAGCTCTGGGGCCAACGTCCTGACTTTC. Translating it yields CASSQDRGSSGANVLTF.